Below, 24 T cell receptor beta chains from the same sample are listed, as sequenced in a study of PD-1 blockade in classical Hodgkin lymphoma. All patients experienced relapse after autologous stem cell transplantation, and brentuximab vedotin exposure was variable. Profiling relied on immunoSEQ multiplex PCR, and the TCRdb table lists in-frame clones only, not all of them. The sample shows approximately 12,000 clones, around 80% of them seen only once. Sequenced material: peripheral blood mononuclear cells (PBMCs), taken at baseline. Receptors were obtained from a human donor with classical Hodgkin lymphoma.

V usage is TRBV6-6 and J usage is TRBJ1-1; TRBD1 agrees at 7 bases. Germline values: CDR1 MNHNY, CDR2 SVGAGI (reference sequence). V was pared by 4 bases and J by 0 bases, with 2 bases of the junction left unmatched. The length of the CDR3 is 14 residues. The CDR3 coding sequence is TGTGCCAGCAGTTCGACAGGGATGAACACTGAAGCTTTCTTT. Protein product: CASSSTGMNTEAFF.

V and J are TRBV30 and TRBJ1-3; D is perhaps TRBD1 (5 bases). The CDR3 has 15 residues. Per germline, CDR1 GTSNPN and CDR2 SVGIG (reference sequence). Trimming shortened V by 2 bases and J by 0 bases, and 11 bases separated the two germline ends. Here the CDR3 DNA reads TGTGCCTGGAGTCGGGACTCCGGCTCTGGAAACACCATATATTTT. Amino acid sequence: CAWSRDSGSGNTIYF.

Regarding this clone: The junction and the germline gene differ at one end; a read error may be behind it. The chain uses TRBV2 and TRBJ2-5; D is possibly TRBD1 (5 bases). The CDR3 consists of 14 residues. CDR1 SNHLY and CDR2 FYNNEI come from the germline V gene. The CDR3 sequence: CASREDRTQETQYF. For the CDR3, the DNA is TGTGCCAGCAGAGAAGACAGAACGCAAGAGACCCAGTACTTC.

This rearrangement joins TRBV11-3 to TRBJ2-5; D perhaps matches TRBD2 (6 bases). CDR3 length equals 17 residues. Trimming removed 4 bases from V and 5 bases from J, with 23 bases in between. The germline V gene has CDR1 SGHNT and CDR2 YENEEA. The CDR3 DNA follows: TGTGCCAGCAGCTCCTCTGGAGGGACGGTAGTCGGGGAGACCCAGTACTTC. This sequence encodes CASSSSGGTVVGETQYF.

This chain connects TRBV13 to TRBJ2-5, with D unclear. Looked up from germline, CDR1 is PRHDT and CDR2 is FYEKMQ (reference sequence). V lost 1 base to trimming and J lost 4 bases, with 16 bases between them. This CDR3 has 16 amino acids. CDR3 protein: CASSLVTDIRGETQYF. CDR3 nucleotide sequence: TGTGCCAGCAGCTTAGTCACCGATATACGTGGAGAGACCCAGTACTTC.

The CDR3 coding sequence is TGTGCCAGCAGCTTAGCCGTGGGCTATGGCTACACCTTC. As protein: CASSLAVGYGYTF. The chain is built from TRBV13 and TRBJ1-2, with no clear D. CDR3 length equals 13 residues. Trimming took 1 base from V and 4 from J, leaving 7 bases between them. Looked up from germline, CDR1 is PRHDT and CDR2 is FYEKMQ (reference sequence).

This chain joins TRBV21-1 and TRBJ2-1; the tabulated D call, TRBD2, remains unverified against the DNA. TRBV21-1 is flagged as a pseudogene. This CDR3 is built from 10 residues. Here the CDR3 reads CASIRHEQFF. In nucleotides, the CDR3 is TGTGCCAGCATCCGTCATGAGCAGTTCTTC.

By frequency in the sample, this clone is medium-sized. The same CDR3 arises from other DNA sequences in this sample as well. The rearrangement uses TRBV9 and TRBJ1-4; D call uncertain. Germline values: CDR1 SGDLS, CDR2 YYNGEE. Trimming shortened V by 1 base and J by 1 base, and 5 bases separated the two germline ends. The CDR3 extends over 14 amino acids. CDR3 amino acids: CASSVSGTNEKLFF. In nucleotides, the CDR3 is TGTGCCAGCAGCGTAAGCGGAACTAATGAAAAACTGTTTTTT.

The J gene is TRBJ2-1, the V gene TRBV2; D unresolved. The CDR3 runs to 12 residues. V lost 4 bases to trimming and J lost 8 bases, with 9 bases between them. Germline assignment: CDR1 SNHLY and CDR2 FYNNEI. The CDR3 reads CASSGRFYEQFF. The DNA of the CDR3 is TGTGCCAGCAGTGGACGTTTTTATGAGCAGTTCTTC.

The chain combines TRBV19 with TRBJ1-1; 8 nucleotides match TRBD1. The CDR3 totals 15 residues. V shed 5 bases, J shed 6 bases, and the junction held 11 bases outside the gene matches. Germline values: CDR1 LNHDA, CDR2 SQIVND (reference sequence). CDR3: CASSPRTGLVAEAFF. The CDR3 DNA follows: TGTGCCAGTAGTCCACGGACAGGGTTGGTGGCTGAAGCTTTCTTT.

The chain combines TRBV6-6 with TRBJ2-7; D is undetermined. This CDR3 has 13 amino acids. Germline V gives CDR1 MNHNY, CDR2 SVGAGI (reference sequence). The V gene lost 6 bases and the J gene lost 3 bases, with 12 bases spanning the gap. The CDR3 sequence is CASSMTKGYEQYV. The CDR3 DNA follows: TGTGCCAGCAGCATGACGAAGGGCTACGAGCAGTACGTC.

The chain joins TRBV5-1 to TRBJ1-6; maybe TRBD1 (5 bases). V dropped 3 bases and J dropped 7 bases, with 8 bases sitting between them. Germline V gives CDR1 SGHRS, CDR2 YFSETQ. This CDR3 region has 13 residues. CDR3: CASSSGHNSPLHF. In nucleotides, the CDR3 is TGCGCCAGCAGCTCGGGGCACAATTCACCCCTCCACTTT. Looking up the rest from reference TRBV5-1 and TRBJ1-6 gives the full variable domain: KAGVTQTPRYLIKTRGQQVTLSCSPISGHRSVSWYQQTPGQGLQFLFEYFSETQRNKGNFPGRFSGRQFSNSRSEMNVSTLELGDSALYLCASSSGHNSPLHFGNGTRLTVT.

The V and J genes are TRBV19 and TRBJ1-1, with a possible D match to TRBD1 (6 bases). Germline V gives CDR1 LNHDA, CDR2 SQIVND (reference sequence). The ends were cut back, 10 bases at V and 5 bases at J, with 17 bases in the middle. This CDR3 region has 13 residues. The CDR3 here is CATHAVRGTEAFF. CDR3 nucleotide sequence: TGTGCCACCCACGCGGTCAGGGGAACTGAAGCTTTCTTT.

In this sample, this clone turned up a few times. The CDR3 sequence is CASEVVPAGNNEQFF. CDR3 bases: TGTGCCAGCGAGGTAGTACCAGCGGGAAACAATGAGCAGTTCTTC. This chain links TRBV7-9 with TRBJ2-1, with 7 bases lining up with TRBD2. Germline CDR1 SEHNR, CDR2 FQNEAQ (reference sequence). The CDR3 has 15 amino acids. V was pared by 8 bases and J by 5 bases, with 12 bases of the junction left unmatched.

The rearrangement uses TRBV9 and TRBJ2-7; D is undetermined. This CDR3 has 14 residues. Per germline, CDR1 SGDLS and CDR2 YYNGEE. The germline V and J ends were trimmed by 0 bases and 2 bases, with 9 bases remaining between them. CDR3: CASSVASVPYEQYF. CDR3 coding DNA: TGTGCCAGCAGCGTAGCAAGCGTGCCCTACGAGCAGTACTTC.

Of note for this clone: Other DNA sequences in the sample encode the same CDR3. The chain joins TRBV6-1 to TRBJ2-3; perhaps D is TRBD1 or TRBD2 (5 bases each). The germline CDR1 and CDR2 sequences are MNHNS and SASEGT. The CDR3 covers 17 residues. Trimming pared 2 bases from V and 5 bases from J, leaving 20 bases between. The CDR3 nucleotides are TGTGCCAGCAGTGAATGGGGGACGGGGAGATTGATAGATACGCAGTATTTT. It codes for CASSEWGTGRLIDTQYF.

The chain recombines TRBV14 with TRBJ1-1; possibly TRBD1 for D (5 bases). In germline, CDR1 is SGHDN, CDR2 FVKESK. The length of the CDR3 is 14 residues. Trimming cost V 0 bases and J 1 base, with 6 bases left between them. The chain's CDR3 is CASSQEGPNTEAFF. In nucleotides, the CDR3 is TGTGCCAGCAGCCAAGAGGGGCCGAACACTGAAGCTTTCTTT.

This chain connects TRBV25-1 to TRBJ2-5; the D is unclear. CDR3 length equals 11 residues. Trimming stripped 3 bases from V and 7 bases from J, with 6 bases between. Germline V gene lookup returns CDR1 MGHDK and CDR2 SYGVNS. The CDR3: CASSDLGTQYF. DNA of the CDR3: TGTGCCAGCAGTGATTTAGGGACCCAGTACTTC.

V usage is TRBV11-2 and J usage is TRBJ2-5; a possible D gene is TRBD2 (6 bases). Germline lookup yields CDR1 SGHAT and CDR2 FQNNGV. V was clipped by 4 bases and J by 3 bases, with 15 bases between them. CDR3 length equals 15 residues. CDR3 bases: TGTGCCAGCAGCTCCCCTTTTGGCGGGGAAGAGACCCAGTACTTC. Translation gives CASSSPFGGEETQYF. The variable domain in full, with the rest retrieved from reference TRBV11-2 and TRBJ2-5, is EAGVAQSPRYKIIEKRQSVAFWCNPISGHATLYWYQQILGQGPKLLIQFQNNGVVDDSQLPKDRFSAERLKGVDSTLKIQPAKLEDSAVYLCASSSPFGGEETQYFGPGTRLLVL.

This chain uses TRBV28 with TRBJ1-5; 7 bases fit TRBD1. The V segment lost 6 bases and the J segment 2 bases; nucleotides outside the gene matches: 10. Looked up from germline, CDR1 is MDHEN and CDR2 is SYDVKM. The CDR3 totals 16 residues. CDR3 in amino acids: CASSYITGVGNQPQHF. The DNA of the CDR3 is TGTGCCAGCAGCTACATAACAGGGGTAGGCAATCAGCCCCAGCATTTT.

This clone was picked up one time. The V call is TRBV7-6, the J call TRBJ2-5; the D gene is possibly TRBD2 (5 bases). The V gene's germline CDR1 is SGHVS and CDR2 FNYEAQ. Trimming took 3 bases from V and 1 from J, leaving 6 bases between them. The CDR3 covers 13 residues. The CDR3 here is CASSFRGQETQYF. The DNA of the CDR3 is TGTGCCAGCAGCTTCCGGGGCCAAGAGACCCAGTACTTC.

The genes are TRBV5-6 and TRBJ1-6; TRBD1 might be the D (5 bases). CDR1 and CDR2 from the germline V gene are SGHDT and YYEEEE. The CDR3 extends over 16 amino acids. Trimming left V 3 bases short and J 0 bases short, with 10 bases between. CDR3 DNA sequence: TGTGCCAGCAGCTCCGGACACAGCTCCTATAATTCACCCCTCCACTTT. Translation gives CASSSGHSSYNSPLHF.

The chain is built from TRBV18 and TRBJ2-4; D not resolved. CDR1 and CDR2 from the germline V gene are KGHSH and LQKENI. The CDR3 is made up of 17 amino acids. Trimming took 2 bases from V and 0 from J, leaving 14 bases between them. This chain's CDR3 is CASSPAPTFIAKNIQYF. Here the CDR3 DNA reads TGTGCCAGCTCACCAGCCCCGACGTTTATAGCCAAAAACATTCAGTACTTC. The entire variable domain, with the rest obtained from reference TRBV18 and TRBJ2-4, is as follows: NAGVMQNPRHLVRRRGQEARLRCSPMKGHSHVYWYRQLPEEGLKFMVYLQKENIIDESGMPKERFSAEFPKEGPSILRIQQVVRGDSAAYFCASSPAPTFIAKNIQYFGAGTRLSVL.

This chain uses TRBV27 with TRBJ2-1; possible D gene TRBD2, 6 bases. Germline values: CDR1 MNHEY, CDR2 SMNVEV (reference sequence). CDR3 length: 17 amino acids. Trimming cost V 2 bases and J 5 bases, with 19 bases left between them. Here the CDR3 reads CASSLRRVWAGDNEQFF. For the CDR3, the DNA is TGTGCCAGCAGTTTACGGAGGGTTTGGGCCGGGGACAATGAGCAGTTCTTC.